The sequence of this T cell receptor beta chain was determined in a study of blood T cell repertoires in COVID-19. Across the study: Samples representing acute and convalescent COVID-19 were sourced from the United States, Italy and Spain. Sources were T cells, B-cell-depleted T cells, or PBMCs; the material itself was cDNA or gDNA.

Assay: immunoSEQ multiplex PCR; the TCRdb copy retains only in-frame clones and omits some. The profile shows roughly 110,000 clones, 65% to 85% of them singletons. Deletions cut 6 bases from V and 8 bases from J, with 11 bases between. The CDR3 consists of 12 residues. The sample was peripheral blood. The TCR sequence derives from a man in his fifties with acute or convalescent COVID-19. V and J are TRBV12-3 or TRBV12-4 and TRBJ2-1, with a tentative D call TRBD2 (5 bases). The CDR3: CASRRGADEQFF. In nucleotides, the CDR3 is TGTGCCAGCAGACGAGGAGCGGATGAGCAGTTCTTC.